This entry concerns a single T cell receptor beta chain. Its antigen specificity is not known. Qualities for individual bases were not recorded, and no much larger clone is one base off. Using the deep immunoSEQ assay, TCR CDR3 regions were amplified from genomic DNA by multiplex PCR. Genomic DNA extracted from each cell subset was distributed evenly over all wells of several immunoSEQ 96-well plates, and each plate served as one replicate. For sorted subsets, each replicate PCR was loaded with roughly 0.2 ug genomic DNA, equivalent to approximately 33,000 T cell genomes. Purified libraries were quantified with a Qubit 3.0 fluorometer, sized on a Bioanalyzer 2100, and re-quantified with the KAPA Library Quantification kit. Each immunoSEQ 96-well plate was sequenced on its own single-read 150-cycle Illumina NextSeq 550 flow cell. The paper's processing steps were these. Because only junctional sequences without quality scores were contained in the immunoSEQ output, filtering matching that applied to full-length reads could not be performed. To assign V/J genes and CDR3, sequences were annotated against IMGT germline references using PyIR, a Python wrapper for IgBLAST v1.9. Any read was removed if the V/J assignment was weak (E-value above 1e-6), the CDR3 was missing, or the read contained stop codons, out-of-frame junctions, or ambiguous translated residues. V3J clonotypes were defined as sequences sharing an identical inferred V gene, J gene, and CDR3 amino acid sequence. The percentage overlap between two repertoires was calculated by dividing the number of shared unique clonotypes by the size of the smaller repertoire. RTK rarefaction, the Chao1 estimator, and Recon v2.1 estimates of unobserved clonotypes were used to assess repertoire richness. Generation probabilities were computed with OLGA for all TCRbeta clonotypes obtained by the gDNA method from several donors. TCRdb limited this immuneACCESS table to in-frame rearrangements with V and J called. A share of clones is missing; checked studies link under half to unresolved V genes, and the rest is unexplained. D and trimming come from the DNA, and the V and J calls and clone size come from that table. For this sample there are millions of clones; approximately 95% appear just once. 0.35% to 0.45% of the sample is in the top ten clones.

The donors were healthy, HIV-negative adults with no recently reported acute infections or vaccinations. Every donor was a Caucasian adult living in Nashville, Tennessee, USA. CD4+ T cells were enriched by magnetic negative selection, after which naive cells were positively selected on CD45RA and the negative fraction was taken as the memory subset. Blood was obtained by leukapheresis, after which PBMCs were separated by Ficoll-Histopaque density gradient centrifugation and cryopreserved in liquid nitrogen vapor phase. Analytical flow cytometry was used to check the purity and quantity of every magnetically sorted T cell population. Genomic DNA was isolated from every sorted fraction and measured by UV absorbance on a Nanodrop 2000c. CDR3 length: 13 amino acids, cysteine to phenylalanine. The sequence is cut down to CDR3 DNA, 39 bases in frame from base 1. Deletion took 6 bases off V and 5 bases off J, with a span of 14 bases between the germline ends. The germline V gene sets CDR1 to MNHEY and CDR2 to SVGAGI.

The data are from a study of shared clonotypes between healthy human individuals (dated by TCRdb to the early 2020s). Background for the entire study: The cohort included three men and a couple of women between 18 and 49 years of age. To estimate repertoire size and how much clonotypes are shared between individuals, the study performed deep sequencing of blood TCR repertoires from about five healthy adults. To increase sequencing depth and limit assay-specific biases, different laboratories used diverse techniques to prepare libraries and sequence TCR repertoires. Between about 0.85 and 9.5 billion PBMCs per donor were obtained by leukapheresis. For each donor, three plates each were used for CD4 naive and CD4 memory, two plates were used for CD8 naive, and one plate was used for CD8 memory.

Findings and caveats that apply to the study as a whole: Because the study included a small number of donors, the genetic and exposure-history diversity represented was limited. Estimated clonotype richness was generally larger for naive than for memory subsets. Incomplete sequencing was indicated by rarefaction of sorted-subset datasets, despite the large sequencing depth. Only blood was sampled, and tissue TCR repertoires likely differ from those in blood. Across a few donors, approximately 5% of naive CD4, approximately 3.6% of naive CD8, around 2.5% of memory CD4, and over 0.35% of memory CD8 clonotypes were shared. Pairwise subsampling led to the expectation that sequencing depth would affect the degree of clonotype sharing among donors. Compared with non-shared clonotypes, the clonotypes found in all four sorted-subset donors had higher generation probabilities.

The sequenced sample was naive CD4+ T cells from PBMCs. In light of the paper, this sample's cell subset or site label describes: CD45RA+ positively selected. This TCR was recovered from a man aged 18 to 35 in good health. Some clones in this sample may be carry-over from other donors' samples. The sequence links TRBV6-5 to TRBJ2-7; tentative D gene TRBD1, with 5 bases matching. The DNA sequence follows: TGTGCCAGCAGCCGCGTCGGCAGGGACGAGCAGTACTTC. This gives the protein CASSRVGRDEQYF.